This T cell receptor (beta chain) was obtained from a study of T cells of healthy individuals. TCRdb independently ran MiXCR on the 5' RACE reads; one entry per CDR3 protein. Among about 53,000 distinct CDR3 sequences listed, roughly 14% were seen once. Germline CDR1 reads LNHDA; CDR2 reads SQIVND (reference sequence). The CDR3 totals 16 residues. Trimming pared 3 bases from V and 2 bases from J, leaving 17 bases between. The chain is built from TRBV19 and TRBJ2-7; D remains unclear. The TCR originated in a human donor in good health. As DNA, the CDR3 is TGTGCCAGTAGTATGGAGTCGGCTGTTCGTACCTACGAGCAGTACTTC. Its protein product is CASSMESAVRTYEQYF.